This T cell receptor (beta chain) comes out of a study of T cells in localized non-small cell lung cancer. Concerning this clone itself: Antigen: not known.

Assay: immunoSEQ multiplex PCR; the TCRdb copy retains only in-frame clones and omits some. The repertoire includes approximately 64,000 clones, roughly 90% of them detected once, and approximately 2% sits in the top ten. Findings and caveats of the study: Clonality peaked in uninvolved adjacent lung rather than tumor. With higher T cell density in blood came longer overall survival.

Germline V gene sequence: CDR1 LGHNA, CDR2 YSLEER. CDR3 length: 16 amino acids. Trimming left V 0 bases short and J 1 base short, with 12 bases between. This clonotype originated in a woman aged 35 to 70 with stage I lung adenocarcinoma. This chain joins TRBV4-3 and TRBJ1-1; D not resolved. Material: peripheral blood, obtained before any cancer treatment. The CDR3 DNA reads TGCGCCAGCAGCCAAGAGACGGTGCAGCCGAACACTGAAGCTTTCTTT. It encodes CASSQETVQPNTEAFF.